This TCR beta chain was captured by sequencing in a study of blood T cell repertoires in COVID-19. Sequenced by immunoSEQ multiplex PCR; TCRdb stores in-frame clones only, minus some. Of 150,000 to 200,000 clones in the sample, roughly 89% were seen once. The germline V gene has CDR1 SGHAT and CDR2 FQNNGV. The CDR3 is made up of 12 amino acids. V was clipped by 5 bases and J by 7 bases, with 9 bases between them. This clone showed up just a few times. This chain joins TRBV11-2 and TRBJ1-3; the D is unclear. Source material: peripheral blood. The clonotype originates from a man aged 40-49 years with acute or convalescent COVID-19. CDR3 in amino acids: CASSPLSNTIYF. The CDR3 DNA reads TGTGCCAGCAGCCCCCTATCGAACACCATATATTTT.